Sequencing of this TCR beta chain was carried out in a study of cytomegalovirus exposure and HLA in healthy donors. Primers for the PCR totalled 60 Vbeta and 13 Jbeta. Under the authors' procedure: Among the unique TCR beta chains that a later analysis counted, about 85 million in all, 10 million to 13 million were shared. The repertoire was sequenced with immunoSEQ multiplex PCR; TCRdb's copy has only in-frame clones and lacks some. D and trimming were read from the DNA, whereas the V and J calls and clone size are those reported in that table. The table has fewer than 150,000 clones, approximately 80% seen once. Study observations and caveats: In a later analysis, the majority of CMV-associated beta chains seemingly showed HLA restriction. In a later analysis, TCR beta V- and J-gene trimming was associated with a missense DCLRE1C variant.

Concerning this clone itself: Its target is unknown.

The sequenced material came from PBMCs. This TCR was sampled from a male donor in good health and CMV-seronegative.

The CDR3 region is CASSQGQGQGTDTQYF. The DNA for the CDR3 is TGCGCCAGCAGCCAGGGACAGGGCCAGGGGACAGATACGCAGTATTTT. The V call is TRBV4-3, the J call TRBJ2-3, with 9 bases that match TRBD1. V shed 3 bases, J shed 3 bases, and the junction held 7 bases outside the gene matches. Looked up from germline, CDR1 is LGHNA and CDR2 is YSLEER. CDR3 length: 16 residues.